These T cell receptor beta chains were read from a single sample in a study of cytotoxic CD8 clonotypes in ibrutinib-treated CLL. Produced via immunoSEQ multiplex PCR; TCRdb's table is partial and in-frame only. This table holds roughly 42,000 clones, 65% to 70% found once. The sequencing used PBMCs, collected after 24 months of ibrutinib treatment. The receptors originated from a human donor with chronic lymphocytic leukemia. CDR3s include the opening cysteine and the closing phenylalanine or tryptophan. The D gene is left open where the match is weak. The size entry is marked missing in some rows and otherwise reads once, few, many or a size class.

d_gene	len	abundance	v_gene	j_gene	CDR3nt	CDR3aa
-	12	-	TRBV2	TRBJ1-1	TGTGCCAGCAGTGCGACCGGCACTGAAGCTTTCTTT	CASSATGTEAFF
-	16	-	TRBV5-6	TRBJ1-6	TGTGCCAGCTCCCTGCAAGGCACTATCGATAATTCACCCCTCCACTTT	CASSLQGTIDNSPLHF
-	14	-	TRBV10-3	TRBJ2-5	TGTGCCATCAGGGGGACACTTAATAGAGAGACCCAGTACTTC	CAIRGTLNRETQYF
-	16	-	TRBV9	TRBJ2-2	TGTGCCAGCAGCGCCTACTCCTTGGTAGGAGCCGGGGAGCTGTTTTTT	CASSAYSLVGAGELFF
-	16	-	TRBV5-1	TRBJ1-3	TGCGCCAGCAGCTTGAGGGCACAGGGAACTGGAAACACCATATATTTT	CASSLRAQGTGNTIYF
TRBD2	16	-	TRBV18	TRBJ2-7	TGTGCCAGCTCGCCCGCCCGGGAGGACTACTCCTACGAGCAGTACTTC	CASSPAREDYSYEQYF
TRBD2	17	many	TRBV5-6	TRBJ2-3	TGTGCCAGCAGCTTGGTCAGCGGGAGGGCAAGCACAGATACGCAGTATTTT	CASSLVSGRASTDTQYF
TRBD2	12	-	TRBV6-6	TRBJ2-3	TGTGCCAGCAAGGGGACTAGAGATACGCAGTATTTT	CASKGTRDTQYF
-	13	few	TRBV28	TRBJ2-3	TGTGCCAGCATAGGTGACATCACAGATACGCAGTATTTT	CASIGDITDTQYF
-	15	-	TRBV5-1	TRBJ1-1	TGCGCCAGCAGTAACAGCAGAGTCATGAACACTGAAGCTTTCTTT	CASSNSRVMNTEAFF
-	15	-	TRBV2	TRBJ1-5	TGTGCCAGCAGTGTGGAAGGGATTGTGGGTCAGCCCCAGCATTTT	CASSVEGIVGQPQHF
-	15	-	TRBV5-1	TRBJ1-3	TGCGCCAGCAGCTCCATTGGGGGGCCCGGAAACACCATATATTTT	CASSSIGGPGNTIYF
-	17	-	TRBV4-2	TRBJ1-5	TGTGCCAGCAGCCAAGATTTGGGCCAGGGCGGCCTTCAGCCCCAGCATTTT	CASSQDLGQGGLQPQHF
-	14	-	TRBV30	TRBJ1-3	TGTGCCTGGACCTTCTGGGACGTAGGAAACACCATATATTTT	CAWTFWDVGNTIYF
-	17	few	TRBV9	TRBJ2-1	TGTGCCAGCAGCCTTCACCCCCTGAGGGCCTGGGACAATGAGCAGTTCTTC	CASSLHPLRAWDNEQFF
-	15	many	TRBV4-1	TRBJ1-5	TGCGCCAGCAGCCAAGCCCCGACGGGTGACTGGCCCCAGCATTTT	CASSQAPTGDWPQHF
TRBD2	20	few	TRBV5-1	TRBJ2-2	TGCGCCAGCAGCTCGCCGAAGAGCGGGGGACACGCTGGGGACACCGGGGAGCTGTTTTTT	CASSSPKSGGHAGDTGELFF
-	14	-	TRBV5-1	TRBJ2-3	TGCGCCAGCAGCTGGGCAGAGAGCACAGATACGCAGTATTTT	CASSWAESTDTQYF
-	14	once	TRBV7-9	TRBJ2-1	TGTGCCAGCAGCTACGTGGCTGGGGTAGCTGAGCAGTTCTTC	CASSYVAGVAEQFF
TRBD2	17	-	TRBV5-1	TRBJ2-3	TGCGCCAGCAACTTAGCCCCGGGGACTAGCCGCACAGATACGCAGTATTTT	CASNLAPGTSRTDTQYF
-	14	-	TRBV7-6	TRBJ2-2	TGTGCCAGCAGCCCGGGTAACAGGGTTGAGGAGCTGTTTTTT	CASSPGNRVEELFF
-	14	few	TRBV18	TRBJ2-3	TGTGCCAGCTCATCCGGGACTTCGACAGATACGCAGTATTTT	CASSSGTSTDTQYF
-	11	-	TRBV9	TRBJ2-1	TGTGCCAGCAGCGTAGCTCATGAGCAGTTCTTC	CASSVAHEQFF
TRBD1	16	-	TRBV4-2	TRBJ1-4	TGTGCCAGCAGCCAAGCCGCCCGGGACAGTAATGAAAAACTGTTTTTT	CASSQAARDSNEKLFF
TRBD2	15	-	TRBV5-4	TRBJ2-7	TGTGCCAGCAGGGAGGGAGCGGGGGGTGGAGGCGAGCAGTACTTC	CASREGAGGGGEQYF
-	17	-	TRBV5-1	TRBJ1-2	TGCGCCAGCAGCTCCCTCGGCAGGGGTGGAACTCTCTATGGCTACACCTTC	CASSSLGRGGTLYGYTF
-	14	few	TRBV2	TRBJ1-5	TGTGCCAGCAGTGAACCCCGAACCCATCAGCCCCAGCATTTT	CASSEPRTHQPQHF
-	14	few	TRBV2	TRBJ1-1	TGTGCCAGCAGTGTGTGGAGTCAGACCACTGAAGCTTTCTTT	CASSVWSQTTEAFF
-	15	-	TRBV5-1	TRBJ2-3	TGCGCCAGCAGCGTAGGCGCGGGTATCACAGATACGCAGTATTTT	CASSVGAGITDTQYF
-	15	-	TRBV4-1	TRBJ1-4	TGCGCCAGCAGCCAGTTAGGGGTAACTAATGAAAAACTGTTTTTT	CASSQLGVTNEKLFF
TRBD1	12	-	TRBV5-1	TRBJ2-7	TGCGCCAGCAGCTGGACAGGGGGCGAGCAGTACTTC	CASSWTGGEQYF
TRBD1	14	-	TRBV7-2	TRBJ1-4	TGTGCCAGCAGCTTAGGACAGGGAGATGAAAAACTGTTTTTT	CASSLGQGDEKLFF
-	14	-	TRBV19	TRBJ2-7	TGTGCCAGTAGTAAACGGGGCTCGTACTACGAGCAGTACTTC	CASSKRGSYYEQYF
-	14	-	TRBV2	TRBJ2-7	TGTGCCAGCAGTCCTCCGGGGATTACCTACGAGCAGTACTTC	CASSPPGITYEQYF
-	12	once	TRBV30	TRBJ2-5	TGTGCCTGGGGACCCTTTGGGGGGACCCAGTACTTC	CAWGPFGGTQYF
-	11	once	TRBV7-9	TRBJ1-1	TGTGCCAGCAGTCAAAACACTGAAGCTTTCTTT	CASSQNTEAFF
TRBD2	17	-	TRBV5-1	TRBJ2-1	TGCGCCAGCAGCTTGGCCGGGGCTAGCGGGGAGACAGGGGAGCAGTTCTTC	CASSLAGASGETGEQFF
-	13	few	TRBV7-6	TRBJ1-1	TGTGCCAGCAGCTTATTGGGGGGCACTGAAGCTTTCTTT	CASSLLGGTEAFF
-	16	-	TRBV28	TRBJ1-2	TGTGCCAGCAGTTTTTGGGGGGCGAGGGGATCCTATGGCTACACCTTC	CASSFWGARGSYGYTF
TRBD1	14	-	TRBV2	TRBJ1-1	TGTGCCAGCACCCCGACAGGGCAAAACACTGAAGCTTTCTTT	CASTPTGQNTEAFF
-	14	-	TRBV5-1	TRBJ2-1	TGCGCCAGCAGCCCGGGACAATCCTACAATGAGCAGTTCTTC	CASSPGQSYNEQFF
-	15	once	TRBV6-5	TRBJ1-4	TGTGCCAGCAGTTACCTGGGACGGAGTAATGAAAAACTGTTTTTT	CASSYLGRSNEKLFF
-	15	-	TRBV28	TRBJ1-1	TGTGCCAGCAGTTCCCGGGACACATGGAGTCTTCAAGCTTTCTTT	CASSSRDTWSLQAFF
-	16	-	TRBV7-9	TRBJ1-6	TGTGCCAGCAGCGTCAGACGGGGGGCCACCAATTCACCCCTCCACTTT	CASSVRRGATNSPLHF
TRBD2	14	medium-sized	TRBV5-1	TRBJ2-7	TGCGCCAGCAGCTTGACTAGCGGGAGTTACGAGCAGTACTTC	CASSLTSGSYEQYF
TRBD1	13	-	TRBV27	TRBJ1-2	TGTGCCAGCAGTTTGGCAGGGGGAAGTGGCTACACCTTC	CASSLAGGSGYTF
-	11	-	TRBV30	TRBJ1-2	TGTGCCTGGAGAGCAGGGAGCGGCTACACCTTC	CAWRAGSGYTF
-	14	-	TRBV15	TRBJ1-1	TGTGCCACCAGCAGAGTCCTCGGACACCGAGAAGCTTTCTTT	CATSRVLGHREAFF
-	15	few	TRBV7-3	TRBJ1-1	TGTGCCAGCAGCTTAAGTCCCGCCATGAACACTGAAGCTTTCTTT	CASSLSPAMNTEAFF
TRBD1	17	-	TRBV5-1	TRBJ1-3	TGCGCCAGCAGCAGAGAGCTCAGGGGGGACTCTGGAAACACCATATATTTT	CASSRELRGDSGNTIYF
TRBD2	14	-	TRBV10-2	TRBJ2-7	TGCGCCAGCAACTCGGGACTAGCGGGGCAAGAGCAGTACTTC	CASNSGLAGQEQYF
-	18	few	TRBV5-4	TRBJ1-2	TGTGCCAGCAGCTTGGCTGCCCGCCCGGGGAACGATAACTATGGCTACACCTTC	CASSLAARPGNDNYGYTF
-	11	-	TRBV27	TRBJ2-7	TGTGCCAGCAGTATCAAAAACGAGCAGTACTTC	CASSIKNEQYF
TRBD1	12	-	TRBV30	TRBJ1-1	TGTGCCTGGTTGGGACAGGGATATGGGGCTTTCTTT	CAWLGQGYGAFF